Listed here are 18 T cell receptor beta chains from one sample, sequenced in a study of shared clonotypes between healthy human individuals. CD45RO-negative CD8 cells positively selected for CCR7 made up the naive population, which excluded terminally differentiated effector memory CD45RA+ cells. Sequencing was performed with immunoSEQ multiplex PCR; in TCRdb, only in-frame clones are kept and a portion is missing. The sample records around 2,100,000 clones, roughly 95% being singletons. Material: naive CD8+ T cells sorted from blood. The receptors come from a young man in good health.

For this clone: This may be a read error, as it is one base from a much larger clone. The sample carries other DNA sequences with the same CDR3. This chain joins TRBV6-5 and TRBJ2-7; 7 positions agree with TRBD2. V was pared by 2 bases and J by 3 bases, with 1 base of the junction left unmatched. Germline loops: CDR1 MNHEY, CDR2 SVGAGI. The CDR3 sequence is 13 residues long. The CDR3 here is CASSYGEGYEQYF. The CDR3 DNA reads TGTGCCAGCAGTTACGGGGAGGGCTACGAGCAGTACTTC.

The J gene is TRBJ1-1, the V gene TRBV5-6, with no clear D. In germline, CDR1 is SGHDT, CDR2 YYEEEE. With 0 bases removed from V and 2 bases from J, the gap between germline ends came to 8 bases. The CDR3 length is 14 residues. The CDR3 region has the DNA TGTGCCAGCAGCTTGGAGGGAGAAAACACTGAAGCTTTCTTT. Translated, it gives CASSLEGENTEAFF. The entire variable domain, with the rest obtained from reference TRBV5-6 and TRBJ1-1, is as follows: DAGVTQSPTHLIKTRGQQVTLRCSPKSGHDTVSWYQQALGQGPQFIFQYYEEEERQRGNFPDRFSGHQFPNYSSELNVNALLLGDSALYLCASSLEGENTEAFFGQGTRLTVV.

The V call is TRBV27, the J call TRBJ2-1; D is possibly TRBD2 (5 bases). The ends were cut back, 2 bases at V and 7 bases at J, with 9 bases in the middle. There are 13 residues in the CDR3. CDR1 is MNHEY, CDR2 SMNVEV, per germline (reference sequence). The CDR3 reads CASSLIGVNEQFF. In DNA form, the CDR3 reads TGTGCCAGCAGTTTAATCGGGGTTAATGAGCAGTTCTTC.

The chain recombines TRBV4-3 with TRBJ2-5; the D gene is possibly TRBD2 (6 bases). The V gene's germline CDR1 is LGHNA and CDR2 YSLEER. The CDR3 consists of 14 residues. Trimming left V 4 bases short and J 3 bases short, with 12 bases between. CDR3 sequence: CASSPEIAEETQYF. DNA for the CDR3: TGCGCCAGCAGCCCGGAAATAGCGGAAGAGACCCAGTACTTC.

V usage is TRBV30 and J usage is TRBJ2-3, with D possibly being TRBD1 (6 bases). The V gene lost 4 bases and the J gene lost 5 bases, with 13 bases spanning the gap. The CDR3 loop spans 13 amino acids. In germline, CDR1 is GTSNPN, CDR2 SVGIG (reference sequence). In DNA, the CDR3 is TGTGCCTGGAACCACAGGGCTAGAGATACGCAGTATTTT. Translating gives CAWNHRARDTQYF.

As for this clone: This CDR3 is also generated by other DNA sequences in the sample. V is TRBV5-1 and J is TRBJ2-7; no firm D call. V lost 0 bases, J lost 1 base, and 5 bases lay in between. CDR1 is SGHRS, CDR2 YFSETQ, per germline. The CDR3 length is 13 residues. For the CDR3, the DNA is TGCGCCAGCAGCTTGGAGGGTTCCTACGAGCAGTACTTC. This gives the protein CASSLEGSYEQYF.

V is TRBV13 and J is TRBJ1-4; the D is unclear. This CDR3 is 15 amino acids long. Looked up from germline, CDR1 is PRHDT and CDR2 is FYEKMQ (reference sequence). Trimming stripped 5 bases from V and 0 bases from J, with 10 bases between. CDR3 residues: CASSHRPTTNEKLFF. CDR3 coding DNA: TGTGCCAGCAGCCACCGGCCTACAACTAATGAAAAACTGTTTTTT.

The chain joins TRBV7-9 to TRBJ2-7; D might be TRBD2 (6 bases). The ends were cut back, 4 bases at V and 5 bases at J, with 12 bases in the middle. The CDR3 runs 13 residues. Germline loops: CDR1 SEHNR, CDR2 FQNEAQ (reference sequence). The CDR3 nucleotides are TGTGCCAGCAGCTCCGGACTATCTGACGAGCAGTACTTC. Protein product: CASSSGLSDEQYF.

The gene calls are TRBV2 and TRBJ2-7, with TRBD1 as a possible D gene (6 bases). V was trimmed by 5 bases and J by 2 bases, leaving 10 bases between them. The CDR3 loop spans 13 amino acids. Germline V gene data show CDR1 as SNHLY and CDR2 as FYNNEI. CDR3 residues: CASSRQATYEQYF. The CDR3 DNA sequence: TGTGCCAGCAGTCGACAGGCTACCTACGAGCAGTACTTC.

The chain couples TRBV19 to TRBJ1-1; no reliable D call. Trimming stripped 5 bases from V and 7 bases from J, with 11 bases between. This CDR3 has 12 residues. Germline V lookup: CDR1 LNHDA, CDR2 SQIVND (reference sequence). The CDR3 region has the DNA TGTGCCAGTAGTTCCACCCCGATTGAAGCTTTCTTT. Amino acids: CASSSTPIEAFF.

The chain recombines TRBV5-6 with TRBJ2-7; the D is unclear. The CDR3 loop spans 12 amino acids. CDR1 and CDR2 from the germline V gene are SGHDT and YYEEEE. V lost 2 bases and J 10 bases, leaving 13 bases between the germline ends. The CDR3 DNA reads TGTGCCAGCAGCTTTGCTCTCGAGCCACAGTACTTC. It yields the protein CASSFALEPQYF. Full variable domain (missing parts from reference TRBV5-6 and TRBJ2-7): DAGVTQSPTHLIKTRGQQVTLRCSPKSGHDTVSWYQQALGQGPQFIFQYYEEEERQRGNFPDRFSGHQFPNYSSELNVNALLLGDSALYLCASSFALEPQYFGPGTRLTVT.

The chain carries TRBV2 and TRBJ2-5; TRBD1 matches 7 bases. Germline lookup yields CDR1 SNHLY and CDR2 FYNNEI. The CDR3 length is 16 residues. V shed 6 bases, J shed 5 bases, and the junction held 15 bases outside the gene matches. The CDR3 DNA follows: TGTGCCAGCAGGAAGCCTGACAGGGCCAACGGGGAGACCCAGTACTTC. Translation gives CASRKPDRANGETQYF.

The CDR3 DNA follows: TGTGCCAGCAGCTTTAGGGATACCTACGAGCAGTACTTC. Its translation: CASSFRDTYEQYF. V and J are TRBV7-6 and TRBJ2-7; D remains unclear. The CDR3 consists of 13 residues. V was cut by 3 bases and J by 2 bases, with 8 bases left in between. In germline, CDR1 is SGHVS, CDR2 FNYEAQ. Full variable domain (remainder filled in from reference TRBV7-6 and TRBJ2-7): GAGVSQSPRYKVTKRGQDVALRCDPISGHVSLYWYRQALGQGPEFLTYFNYEAQQDKSGLPNDRFSAERPEGSISTLTIQRTEQRDSAMYRCASSFRDTYEQYFGPGTRLTVT.

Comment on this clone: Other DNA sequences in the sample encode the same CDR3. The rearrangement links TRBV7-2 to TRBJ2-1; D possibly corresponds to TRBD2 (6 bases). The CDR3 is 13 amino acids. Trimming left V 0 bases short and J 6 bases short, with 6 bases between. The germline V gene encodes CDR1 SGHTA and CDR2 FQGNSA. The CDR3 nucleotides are TGTGCCAGCAGCTTAGCGGGGGGCAATGAGCAGTTCTTC. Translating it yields CASSLAGGNEQFF.

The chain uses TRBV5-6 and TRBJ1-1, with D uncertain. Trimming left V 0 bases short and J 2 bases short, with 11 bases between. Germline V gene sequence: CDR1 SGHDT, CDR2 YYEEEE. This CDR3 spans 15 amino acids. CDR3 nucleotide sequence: TGTGCCAGCAGCTTGGAATTCGAGAGAAACACTGAAGCTTTCTTT. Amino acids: CASSLEFERNTEAFF. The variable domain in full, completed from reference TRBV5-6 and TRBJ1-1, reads DAGVTQSPTHLIKTRGQQVTLRCSPKSGHDTVSWYQQALGQGPQFIFQYYEEEERQRGNFPDRFSGHQFPNYSSELNVNALLLGDSALYLCASSLEFERNTEAFFGQGTRLTVV.

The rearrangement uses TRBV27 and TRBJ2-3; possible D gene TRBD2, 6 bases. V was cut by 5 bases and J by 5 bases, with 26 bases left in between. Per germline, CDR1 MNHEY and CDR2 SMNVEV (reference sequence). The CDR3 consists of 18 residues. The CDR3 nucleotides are TGTGCCAGCAGTCCCCTAGGTGTGTCCGGGAGTGGTCTAGATACGCAGTATTTT. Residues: CASSPLGVSGSGLDTQYF.

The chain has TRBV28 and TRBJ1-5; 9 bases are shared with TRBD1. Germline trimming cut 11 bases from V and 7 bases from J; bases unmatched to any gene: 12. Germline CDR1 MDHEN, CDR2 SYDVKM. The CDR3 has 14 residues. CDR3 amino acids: CAGTGQGIGQPQHF. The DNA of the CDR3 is TGTGCCGGAACGGGACAGGGAATAGGACAGCCCCAGCATTTT. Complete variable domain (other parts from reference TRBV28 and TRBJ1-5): DVKVTQSSRYLVKRTGEKVFLECVQDMDHENMFWYRQDPGLGLRLIYFSYDVKMKEKGDIPEGYSVSREKKERFSLILESASTNQTSMYLCAGTGQGIGQPQHFGDGTRLSIL.

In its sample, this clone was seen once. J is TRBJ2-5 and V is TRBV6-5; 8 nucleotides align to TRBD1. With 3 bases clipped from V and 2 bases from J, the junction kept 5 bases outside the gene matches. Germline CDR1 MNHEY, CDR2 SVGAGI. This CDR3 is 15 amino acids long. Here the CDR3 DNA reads TGTGCCAGCAGTTATTTTACAGGGGGTCAAGAGACCCAGTACTTC. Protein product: CASSYFTGGQETQYF.